A selection of T cell receptor beta chains follows, all from one sample in a study of CD8 T cells in ankylosing spondylitis. TCRdb called the 5' RACE reads again in MiXCR, with one record for every CDR3 protein. The data hold under 250,000 distinct CDR3 sequences, with roughly 24% observed a single time. The sequencing sample was made of blood, either unsorted or a sorted T cell fraction (not recorded which). The source of these receptors is a male donor with ankylosing spondylitis or in good health (not recorded which). CDR3s include the opening cysteine and the closing phenylalanine or tryptophan. D genes are given only for firm matches. Size values are once, few and many counts, or a class for expanded clones, and some rows have none.

TRBV11-2	TRBJ2-5	TRBD2	many	TGTGCCAGCAGCAGGCCGGGACTAGCGTCAGAAGAGACCCAGTACTTC	CASSRPGLASEETQYF
TRBV10-3	TRBJ2-3	TRBD2	many	TGTGCCATCAGTTTAGCGGGAGACGCAGATACGCAGTATTTT	CAISLAGDADTQYF
TRBV27	TRBJ2-7	-	-	TGTGCCAGCGGGACGGGCGGCCACGAGCAGTACTTC	CASGTGGHEQYF
TRBV20-1	TRBJ2-7	TRBD1	-	TGCAGTGCCACGGACAGGGTTACCTACGAGCAGTACTTC	CSATDRVTYEQYF
TRBV6-2/TRBV6-3	TRBJ1-1	-	once	TGTGCCAGCAGTTACTCCGGCAGGGCTGGGGCTTTCTTT	CASSYSGRAGAFF
TRBV29-1	TRBJ2-1	TRBD2	-	TGCAGCGCTACGGGACTAGCGGAACTTAATGAGCAGTTCTTC	CSATGLAELNEQFF
TRBV20-1	TRBJ2-1	-	many	TGCAGTGCTGAGCCCCGGGCTGAGCAGTTCTTC	CSAEPRAEQFF
TRBV20-1	TRBJ1-4	-	-	TGCAGTGCCCTCCGGGAGGGTGAAAAACTGTTTTTT	CSALREGEKLFF
TRBV6-1	TRBJ2-7	TRBD2	-	TGTGCCAGCAGTCCGGGACTAGCGGGAGAGTACGAGCAGTACTTC	CASSPGLAGEYEQYF
TRBV28	TRBJ2-3	-	many	TGTGCCAGCAGTTTACCGGGAGGCACAGATACGCAGTATTTT	CASSLPGGTDTQYF
TRBV5-1	TRBJ2-1	-	many	TGCGCCAGCAGCTTGGAGACGAGGACTGAGCAGTTCTTC	CASSLETRTEQFF
TRBV20-1	TRBJ2-7	-	once	TGCAGTGCTAGAGATGCCCAATCCTACGAGCAGTACTTC	CSARDAQSYEQYF
TRBV4-3	TRBJ2-1	TRBD2	-	TGCGCCAGCAGCCAAGAAGGACTAGCGACTGAGCAGTTCTTC	CASSQEGLATEQFF
TRBV2	TRBJ2-3	-	-	TGTGCCAGCAGTGAAGAGTTGTTGAGCACAGATACGCAGTATTTT	CASSEELLSTDTQYF
TRBV12-3/TRBV12-4	TRBJ2-7	TRBD1	once	TGTGCCAGCAGCTACGGACAGGGGAACGACGAGCAGTACTTC	CASSYGQGNDEQYF
TRBV20-1	TRBJ1-4	TRBD1	-	TGCAGTGCTGGAAGACAGGGACTTGGCGAAAAACTGTTTTTT	CSAGRQGLGEKLFF
TRBV7-7	TRBJ2-3	TRBD2	-	TGTGCTAGCAGCTCCGGGACTAGTCGAACAGATACGCAGTATTTT	CASSSGTSRTDTQYF
TRBV10-3	TRBJ2-7	-	many	TGTGCCATCCGGGGATCCTACGAGCAGTACTTC	CAIRGSYEQYF
TRBV20-1	TRBJ2-3	TRBD1	few	TGCAGTGCGAGGACAGGGACAGCAGATACGCAGTATTTT	CSARTGTADTQYF
TRBV29-1	TRBJ1-5	-	-	TGCAGCGTTGGGGCGGGGCGCAATCAGCCCCAGCATTTT	CSVGAGRNQPQHF
TRBV5-1	TRBJ2-7	TRBD1	few	TGCGCCAGCAGCTTGGAGGGGACAGGGGGAACCTACGAGCAGTACTTC	CASSLEGTGGTYEQYF
TRBV5-1	TRBJ1-1	-	-	TGCGCCAGCAGCTTGAATGCAGGGCGGGACCTCGCCGCTTTCTTT	CASSLNAGRDLAAFF
TRBV15	TRBJ2-3	TRBD2	-	TGTGCCACCAGCTTGGGACTAGCGGCCCTCACAGATACGCAGTATTTT	CATSLGLAALTDTQYF
TRBV29-1	TRBJ2-4	-	few	TGCAGCGCGAGGTCCAGGGGATTCGAGTCCAAAAACATTCAGTACTTC	CSARSRGFESKNIQYF
TRBV29-1	TRBJ2-7	-	-	TGCAGCGTTGTGGTCACCTACGAGCAGTACTTC	CSVVVTYEQYF
TRBV20-1	TRBJ1-2	-	-	TGCAGTGCTAGCGGGGCTGCCTATGGCTACACCTTC	CSASGAAYGYTF
TRBV12-3/TRBV12-4	TRBJ1-2	-	many	TGTGCCAGCAGCCATGCGGGCCAAGGCTACACCTTC	CASSHAGQGYTF
TRBV20-1	TRBJ2-4	-	-	TGCAGTGCTAGTGACAGTGGGGCCAAAAACATTCAGTACTTC	CSASDSGAKNIQYF
TRBV20-1	TRBJ2-7	-	many	TGCAGTGCTTGGACCCAGAGCTCCTACGAGCAGTACTTC	CSAWTQSSYEQYF
TRBV20-1	TRBJ2-7	TRBD1	many	TGCAGTGCTATTAGTCCGGGACAGAAGTTCTCCTACGAGCAGTACTTC	CSAISPGQKFSYEQYF
TRBV7-2	TRBJ2-3	-	many	TGTGCCAGCAGCTTAGGGACTAACACAGATACGCAGTATTTT	CASSLGTNTDTQYF
TRBV5-5	TRBJ2-5	-	many	TGTGCCAGCAGCTTCGGGTGGGGCGAGACCCAGTACTTC	CASSFGWGETQYF
TRBV12-3/TRBV12-4	TRBJ2-6	-	many	TGTGCCAGCAGTTTTCACGGCTCTGGGGCCAACGTCCTGACTTTC	CASSFHGSGANVLTF
TRBV5-1	TRBJ2-5	-	many	TGCGCCAGCAGCTTCGGCGGGGCCCAAGAGACCCAGTACTTC	CASSFGGAQETQYF
TRBV6-1	TRBJ1-5	-	many	TGTGCCAGCAGGGAGGGAGGTGGGGGTGGATATCAGCCCCAGCATTTT	CASREGGGGGYQPQHF
TRBV2	TRBJ2-7	TRBD2	many	TGTGCCAGCAGTGAAGGGCTAGCGGGAAACGAGCAGTACTTC	CASSEGLAGNEQYF
TRBV20-1	TRBJ2-6	-	many	TGCAGTGCTAGAGGAGATTCCCTTGGGGCCAACGTCCTGACTTTC	CSARGDSLGANVLTF
TRBV29-1	TRBJ2-1	-	many	TGCAGCGTTGTGGTGGCCTCCTACAATGAGCAGTTCTTC	CSVVVASYNEQFF
TRBV20-1	TRBJ2-3	TRBD1	many	TGCAGTGCTCCAAAGCGGGACAGGGTTACGCAGTATTTT	CSAPKRDRVTQYF
TRBV4-2	TRBJ2-1	-	-	TGTGCCAGCAGCCAAGTTGTCAATGAGCAGTTCTTC	CASSQVVNEQFF
TRBV5-8	TRBJ2-1	TRBD2	many	TGTGCCAGCAGCTCGGGGGGGTTCTACAATGAGCAGTTCTTC	CASSSGGFYNEQFF
TRBV7-8	TRBJ2-5	TRBD1	-	TGTGCCAGCAGCCACGACAGGGTACGAGAGACCCAGTACTTC	CASSHDRVRETQYF
TRBV20-1	TRBJ1-1	TRBD1	many	TGCAGTGCTGCAGGACAGGTGGGCGAAGCTTTCTTT	CSAAGQVGEAFF
TRBV10-3	TRBJ2-7	TRBD1	many	TGTGCCATCAGCACCGGGACAGCAAAGGAGCAGTACTTC	CAISTGTAKEQYF
TRBV5-1	TRBJ1-1	-	many	TGCGCCAGCAGCTTGGATGCGGTGAACACTGAAGCTTTCTTT	CASSLDAVNTEAFF